This T cell receptor (beta chain) comes out of a study of blood T cell repertoires in COVID-19. The CDR3 is made up of 15 amino acids. The germline gives CDR1 SGHRS, CDR2 YFSETQ. Between the trimmed V and J ends, which lost 1 base and 5 bases, there was a span of 15 bases. TCRdb keeps only in-frame clones here, not all; method: immunoSEQ multiplex PCR. The table shows approximately 190,000 clones, with 80% to 90% occurring only once. The V call is TRBV5-1, the J call TRBJ2-5; D not certain. The material sequenced was peripheral blood. The receptor was isolated from a human donor in a cohort sampled during active COVID-19. CDR3 nucleotide sequence: TGCGCCAGCAGCTTGACCGGGTTCGGTCGTGAGACCCAGTACTTC. Encoded protein: CASSLTGFGRETQYF.